This T cell receptor beta chain stems from a study of blood T cell repertoires in COVID-19. Overall study context: Sample material is recorded as cDNA or gDNA derived from T cells, B-cell-depleted T cells, or PBMCs.

As processed by the authors: Researchers report that nucleated cell counts were estimated from reference gene primer amplification. Only in-frame clones appear in the TCRdb table, and some are missing; sequencing was by immunoSEQ multiplex PCR. V and J calls and clone size are copied from that table; D and trimming were computed from the DNA. The sample yields about 280,000 clones, roughly nine tenths seen once. CDR3 length: 14 amino acids. Germline CDR1 is MNHNS and CDR2 is SASEGT. Trimming left V 6 bases short and J 4 bases short, with 15 bases between. This receptor was identified in a young woman with COVID-19, enrolled during active disease. Input material: peripheral blood. The chain has TRBV6-1 and TRBJ1-1; a possible D gene is TRBD1 (5 bases). CDR3 protein: CASSKQDHGTEAFF. In DNA, the CDR3 is TGTGCCAGCAGCAAACAGGATCACGGCACTGAAGCTTTCTTT.